These 8 T cell receptor beta chains originate from one sample sequenced in a study of T cell changes during pregnancy in multiple sclerosis. Assay used: immunoSEQ multiplex PCR; TCRdb lists only in-frame clones, some missing. The repertoire consists of about 110,000 clones, with around 90% occurring once and the leading ten covering around 1.5%. Source: peripheral blood, taken after pregnancy. These receptors all stem from a female donor with multiple sclerosis, enrolled in a pregnancy study.

V and J are TRBV6-6 and TRBJ2-1, with D possibly being TRBD1 (5 bases). The germline V gene has CDR1 MNHNY and CDR2 SVGAGI (reference sequence). This CDR3 region has 13 residues. Trimming removed 10 bases from V and 7 bases from J, with 17 bases in between. CDR3 in amino acids: CAIGAGMRNEQFF. The CDR3 DNA reads TGTGCCATAGGGGCAGGGATGAGGAATGAGCAGTTCTTC.

The chain employs TRBV10-3 and TRBJ1-2; 10 nucleotides line up with TRBD1. Germline-derived CDR1 and CDR2 are ENHRY and SYGVKD. V gave up 5 bases and J gave up 6 bases; unmatched junction bases: 6. The CDR3 contains 14 residues. CDR3 in DNA: TGTGCCATCAGTTGGGACAGGGGCTCCCATGGCTACACCTTC. Translation: CAISWDRGSHGYTF.

The rearrangement joins TRBV7-9 to TRBJ1-1; D call uncertain. The germline gives CDR1 SEHNR, CDR2 FQNEAQ (reference sequence). The CDR3 spans 14 residues. The germline V and J ends were trimmed by 2 bases and 1 base, with 8 bases remaining between them. Here the CDR3 DNA reads TGTGCCAGCAGCTTAACCACACCGAACACTGAAGCTTTCTTT. Translation: CASSLTTPNTEAFF.

This clone was detected only a few times. The chain uses TRBV9 and TRBJ1-1, with D tentatively TRBD1 (6 bases). There are 18 residues in the CDR3. Germline V lookup: CDR1 SGDLS, CDR2 YYNGEE. V lost 2 bases and J lost 0, with 20 bases in between. The CDR3 DNA sequence: TGTGCCAGCAGCGTGGCCAGCCCCGTACAGGGATTGAACACTGAAGCTTTCTTT. This sequence encodes CASSVASPVQGLNTEAFF.

This chain connects TRBV28 to TRBJ1-2, with D perhaps TRBD1 (5 bases). Germline lookup yields CDR1 MDHEN and CDR2 SYDVKM. The CDR3 is made up of 15 amino acids. The ends were cut back, 4 bases at V and 1 base at J, with 13 bases in the middle. CDR3 nucleotide sequence: TGTGCCAGCAGTTCCCGAAGCAGGGTTAACTATGGCTACACCTTC. Translating it yields CASSSRSRVNYGYTF.

The V and J genes are TRBV11-2 and TRBJ1-2, with D perhaps matching TRBD1 (5 bases). Between the trimmed V and J ends, which lost 5 bases and 6 bases, there was a span of 22 bases. This CDR3 comprises 16 residues. Germline assignment: CDR1 SGHAT and CDR2 FQNNGV. The chain's CDR3 is CASSPSGAGGVDGYTF. CDR3 in DNA: TGTGCCAGCAGCCCGAGCGGGGCGGGGGGAGTCGATGGCTACACCTTC.

This clone has a single count. The chain links TRBV6-5 to TRBJ1-2; D gene ambiguous. The V gene lost 6 bases and the J gene lost 4 bases, with 9 bases spanning the gap. The CDR3 runs to 12 residues. In germline, CDR1 is MNHEY, CDR2 SVGAGI. This CDR3 reads CASRRGIYGYTF. The CDR3 DNA reads as TGTGCCAGCAGACGGGGAATCTATGGCTACACCTTC.

V and J are TRBV6-1 and TRBJ1-2; weak D call: TRBD1 (5 bases). V lost 4 bases to trimming and J lost 4 bases, with 16 bases between them. The CDR3 loop spans 15 amino acids. In germline, CDR1 is MNHNS, CDR2 SASEGT. The CDR3 spells CASSVDLGQSYGYTF. The CDR3 DNA reads as TGTGCCAGCAGTGTGGATCTGGGGCAGAGCTATGGCTACACCTTC.